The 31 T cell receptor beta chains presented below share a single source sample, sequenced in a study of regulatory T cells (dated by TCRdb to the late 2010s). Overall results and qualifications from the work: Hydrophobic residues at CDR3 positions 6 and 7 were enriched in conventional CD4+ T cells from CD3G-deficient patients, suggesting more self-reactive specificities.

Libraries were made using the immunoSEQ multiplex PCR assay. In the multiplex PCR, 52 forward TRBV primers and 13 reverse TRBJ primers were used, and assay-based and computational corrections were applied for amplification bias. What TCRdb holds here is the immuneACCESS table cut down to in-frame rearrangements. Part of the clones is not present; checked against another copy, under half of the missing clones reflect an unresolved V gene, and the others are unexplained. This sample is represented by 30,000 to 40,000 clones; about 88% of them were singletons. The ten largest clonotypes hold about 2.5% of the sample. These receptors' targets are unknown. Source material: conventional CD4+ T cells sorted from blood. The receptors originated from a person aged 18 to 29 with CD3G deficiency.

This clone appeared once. For the CDR3, the DNA is TGCGCCAGCAGCTTGGGAATACAGCGGGCTTACAATGAGCAGTTCTTC. The encoded protein is CASSLGIQRAYNEQFF. The chain employs TRBV5-1 and TRBJ2-1, with a weak D call TRBD2 (6 bases). Germline CDR1 reads SGHRS; CDR2 reads YFSETQ. This CDR3 contains 16 residues. Trimming left V 0 bases short and J 4 bases short, with 14 bases between.

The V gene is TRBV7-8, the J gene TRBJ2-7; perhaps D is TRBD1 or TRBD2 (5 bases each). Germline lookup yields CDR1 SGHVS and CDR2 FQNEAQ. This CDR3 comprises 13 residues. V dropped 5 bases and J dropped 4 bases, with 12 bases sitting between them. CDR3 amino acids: CASSDGDGYEQYF. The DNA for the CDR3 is TGTGCCAGCAGCGATGGGGACGGATACGAGCAGTACTTC.

The CDR3, as DNA: TGTGCCAGCAGCTCAAACTACGAGCAGTACTTC. It encodes CASSSNYEQYF. The rearrangement joins TRBV6-5 to TRBJ2-7; D gene unclear. The CDR3 is 11 amino acids. The V gene lost 6 bases and the J gene lost 3 bases, with 6 bases spanning the gap. Germline-derived CDR1 and CDR2 are MNHEY and SVGAGI.

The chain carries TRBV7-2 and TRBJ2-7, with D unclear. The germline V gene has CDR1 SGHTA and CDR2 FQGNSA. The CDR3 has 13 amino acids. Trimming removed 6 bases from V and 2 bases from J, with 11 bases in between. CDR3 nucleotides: TGTGCCAGCAGTTTTGGGCCTACCTACGAGCAGTACTTC. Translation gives CASSFGPTYEQYF.

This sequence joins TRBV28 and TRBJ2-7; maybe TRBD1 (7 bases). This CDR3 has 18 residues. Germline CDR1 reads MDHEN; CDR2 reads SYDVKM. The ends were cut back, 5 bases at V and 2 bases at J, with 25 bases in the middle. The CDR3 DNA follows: TGTGCCAGCAGTCCGAGGTGGAGGGGGCGCTTCCACACCTACGAGCAGTACTTC. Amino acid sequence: CASSPRWRGRFHTYEQYF.

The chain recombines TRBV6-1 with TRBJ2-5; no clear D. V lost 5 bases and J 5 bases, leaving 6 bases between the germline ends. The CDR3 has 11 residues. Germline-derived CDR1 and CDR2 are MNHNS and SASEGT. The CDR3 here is CASSSRETQYF. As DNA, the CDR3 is TGTGCCAGCAGTTCGAGGGAGACCCAGTACTTC.

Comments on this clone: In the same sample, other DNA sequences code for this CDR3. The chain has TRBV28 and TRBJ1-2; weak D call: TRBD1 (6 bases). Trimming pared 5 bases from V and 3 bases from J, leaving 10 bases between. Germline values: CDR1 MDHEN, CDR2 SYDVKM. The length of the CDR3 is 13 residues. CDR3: CASSPTGYYGYTF. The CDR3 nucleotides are TGTGCCAGCAGTCCTACAGGGTACTATGGCTACACCTTC.

CDR3 protein: CASSATGTGELFF. Written as DNA, the CDR3 is TGTGCCAGCAGCGCGACAGGGACCGGGGAGCTGTTTTTT. V is TRBV9 and J is TRBJ2-2, with TRBD1 matching 7 bases. Germline V gene data show CDR1 as SGDLS and CDR2 as YYNGEE. The CDR3 sequence is 13 residues long. Unmatched junction bases numbered 1, after V lost 3 bases and J lost 5 bases.

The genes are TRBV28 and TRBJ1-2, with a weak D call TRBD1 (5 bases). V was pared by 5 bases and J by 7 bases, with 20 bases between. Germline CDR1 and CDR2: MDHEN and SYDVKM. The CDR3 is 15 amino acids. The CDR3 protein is CASSRTPGDPGGYTF. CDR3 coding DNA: TGTGCCAGCAGTCGGACGCCGGGGGATCCGGGTGGCTACACCTTC.

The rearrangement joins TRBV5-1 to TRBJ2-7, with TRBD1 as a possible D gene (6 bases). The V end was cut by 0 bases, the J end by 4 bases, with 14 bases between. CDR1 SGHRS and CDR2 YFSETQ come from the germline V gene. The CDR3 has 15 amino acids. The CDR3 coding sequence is TGCGCCAGCAGCTTGGGTCCCAGGGGAAGTTACGAGCAGTACTTC. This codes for CASSLGPRGSYEQYF.

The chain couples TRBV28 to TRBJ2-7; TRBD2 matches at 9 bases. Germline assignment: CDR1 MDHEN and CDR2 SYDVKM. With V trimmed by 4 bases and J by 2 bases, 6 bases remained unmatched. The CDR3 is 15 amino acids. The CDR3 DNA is TGTGCCAGCAGTTCAGCGGGGGGCCCTACCTACGAGCAGTACTTC. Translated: CASSSAGGPTYEQYF.

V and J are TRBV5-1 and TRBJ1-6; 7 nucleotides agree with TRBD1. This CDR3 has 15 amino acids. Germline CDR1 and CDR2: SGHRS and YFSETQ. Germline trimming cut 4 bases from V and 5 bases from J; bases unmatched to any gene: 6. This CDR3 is CASSTSGQHNSPLHF. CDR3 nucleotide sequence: TGCGCCAGCAGCACCTCGGGACAGCATAATTCACCCCTCCACTTT.

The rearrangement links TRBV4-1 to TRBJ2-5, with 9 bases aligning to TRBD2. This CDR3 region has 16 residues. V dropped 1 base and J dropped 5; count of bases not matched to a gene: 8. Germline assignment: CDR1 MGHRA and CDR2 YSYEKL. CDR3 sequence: CASSQATASGEETQYF. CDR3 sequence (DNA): TGCGCCAGCAGCCAAGCAACGGCTAGCGGGGAGGAGACCCAGTACTTC.

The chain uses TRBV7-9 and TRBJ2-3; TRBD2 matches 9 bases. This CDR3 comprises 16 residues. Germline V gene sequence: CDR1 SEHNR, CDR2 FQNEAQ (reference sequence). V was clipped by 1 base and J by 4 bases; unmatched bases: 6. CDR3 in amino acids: CASSLGSSGIPDTQYF. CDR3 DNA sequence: TGTGCCAGCAGCTTAGGTTCTAGCGGGATCCCAGATACGCAGTATTTT.

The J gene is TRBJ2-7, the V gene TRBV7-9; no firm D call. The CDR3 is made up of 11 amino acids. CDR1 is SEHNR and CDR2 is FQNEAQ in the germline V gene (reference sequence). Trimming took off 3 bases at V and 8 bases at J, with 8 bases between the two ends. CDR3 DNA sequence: TGTGCCAGCAGCTTGGGCACCCAGCAGTACTTC. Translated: CASSLGTQQYF.

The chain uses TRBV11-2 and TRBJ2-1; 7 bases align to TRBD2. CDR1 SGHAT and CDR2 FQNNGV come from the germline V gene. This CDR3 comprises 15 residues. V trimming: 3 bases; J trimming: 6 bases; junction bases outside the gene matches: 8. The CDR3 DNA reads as TGTGCCAGCAGCTTTAGGGAGGGCAGTGGCAATGAGCAGTTCTTC. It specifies CASSFREGSGNEQFF.

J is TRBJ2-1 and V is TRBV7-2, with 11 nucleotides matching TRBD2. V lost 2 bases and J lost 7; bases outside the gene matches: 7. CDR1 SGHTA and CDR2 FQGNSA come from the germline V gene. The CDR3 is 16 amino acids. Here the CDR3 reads CASSLLSGGARNEQFF. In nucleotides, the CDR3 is TGTGCCAGCAGCTTACTTAGCGGGGGGGCCAGGAATGAGCAGTTCTTC.

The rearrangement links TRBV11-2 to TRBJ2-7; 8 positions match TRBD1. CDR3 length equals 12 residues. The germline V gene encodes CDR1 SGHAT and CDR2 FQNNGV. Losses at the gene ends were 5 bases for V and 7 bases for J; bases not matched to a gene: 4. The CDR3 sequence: CASSRTGREQYF. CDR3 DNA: TGTGCCAGCAGCCGGACAGGGAGGGAGCAGTACTTC.

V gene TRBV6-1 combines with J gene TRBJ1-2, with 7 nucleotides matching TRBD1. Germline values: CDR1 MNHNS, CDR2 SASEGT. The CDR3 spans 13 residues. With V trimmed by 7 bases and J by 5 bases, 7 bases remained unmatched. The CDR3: CASTSGTAYGYTF. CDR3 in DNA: TGTGCCAGCACCTCCGGGACAGCGTATGGCTACACCTTC.

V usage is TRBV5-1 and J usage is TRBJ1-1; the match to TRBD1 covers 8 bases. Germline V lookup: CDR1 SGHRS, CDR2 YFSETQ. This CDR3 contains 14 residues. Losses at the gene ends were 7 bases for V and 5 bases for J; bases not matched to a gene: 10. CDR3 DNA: TGCGCCAGCCGCGTGACAGGGGCTGGTACTGAAGCTTTCTTT. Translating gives CASRVTGAGTEAFF.

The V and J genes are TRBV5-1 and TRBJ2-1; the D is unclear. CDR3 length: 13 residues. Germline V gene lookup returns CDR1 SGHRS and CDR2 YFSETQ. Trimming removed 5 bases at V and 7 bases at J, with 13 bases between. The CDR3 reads CASSPGPGNEQFF. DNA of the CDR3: TGCGCCAGCAGTCCGGGCCCAGGAAATGAGCAGTTCTTC. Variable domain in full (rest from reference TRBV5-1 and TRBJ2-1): KAGVTQTPRYLIKTRGQQVTLSCSPISGHRSVSWYQQTPGQGLQFLFEYFSETQRNKGNFPGRFSGRQFSNSRSEMNVSTLELGDSALYLCASSPGPGNEQFFGPGTRLTVL.

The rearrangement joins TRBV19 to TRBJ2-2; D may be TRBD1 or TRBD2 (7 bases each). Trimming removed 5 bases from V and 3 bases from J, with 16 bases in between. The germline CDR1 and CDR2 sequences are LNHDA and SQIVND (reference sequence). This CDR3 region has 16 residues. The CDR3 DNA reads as TGTGCCAGTAGTTCATTCAGGGGGGGAGACACCGGGGAGCTGTTTTTT. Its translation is CASSSFRGGDTGELFF.

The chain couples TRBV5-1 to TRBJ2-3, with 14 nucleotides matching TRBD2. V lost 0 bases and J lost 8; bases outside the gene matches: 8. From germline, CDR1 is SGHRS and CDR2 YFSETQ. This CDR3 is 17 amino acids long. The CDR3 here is CASSLASTSGRAGTQYF. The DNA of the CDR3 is TGCGCCAGCAGCTTGGCCTCGACTAGCGGGAGGGCGGGTACGCAGTATTTT.

The CDR3 here is CASSIRLGTGGGETQYF. The CDR3 coding sequence is TGTGCCAGCAGCATACGTCTTGGGACAGGGGGAGGCGAGACCCAGTACTTC. V is TRBV7-9 and J is TRBJ2-5, with 11 bases that match TRBD1. CDR3 length: 17 amino acids. Germline V gives CDR1 SEHNR, CDR2 FQNEAQ (reference sequence). V lost 5 bases and J lost 5; bases outside the gene matches: 13.

This CDR3 reads CASSGARTGSWEQYF. CDR3 bases: TGTGCCAGCAGTGGGGCGAGGACAGGGTCTTGGGAGCAGTACTTC. This sequence joins TRBV28 and TRBJ2-7; 8 bases fit TRBD1. There are 15 residues in the CDR3. The ends lost 5 bases at V and 7 bases at J; junction bases unmatched: 13. Per the germline V gene, CDR1 is MDHEN and CDR2 is SYDVKM.

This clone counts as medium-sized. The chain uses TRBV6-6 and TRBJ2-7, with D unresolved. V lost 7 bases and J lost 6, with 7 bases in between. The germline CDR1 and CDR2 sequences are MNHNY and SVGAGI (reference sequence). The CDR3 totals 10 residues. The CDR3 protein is CASTSGEQYF. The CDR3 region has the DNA TGTGCCAGCACTTCGGGCGAGCAGTACTTC.

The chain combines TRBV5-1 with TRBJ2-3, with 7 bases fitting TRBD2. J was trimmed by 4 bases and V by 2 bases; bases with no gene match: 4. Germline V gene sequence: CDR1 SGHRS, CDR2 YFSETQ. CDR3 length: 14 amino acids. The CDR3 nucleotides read TGCGCCAGCAGCTTCGCCGGGAGGTCAGATACGCAGTATTTT. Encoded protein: CASSFAGRSDTQYF.

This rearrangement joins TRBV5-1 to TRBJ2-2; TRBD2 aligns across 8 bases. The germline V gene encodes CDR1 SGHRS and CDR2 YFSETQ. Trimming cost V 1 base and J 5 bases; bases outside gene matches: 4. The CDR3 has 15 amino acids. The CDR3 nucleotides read TGCGCCAGCAGCTTGAGGACGGGAGGGACCGGGGAGCTGTTTTTT. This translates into CASSLRTGGTGELFF.

CDR3 region: CSAAYNEQFF. Here the CDR3 DNA reads TGCAGTGCTGCCTACAATGAGCAGTTCTTC. This chain connects TRBV20-1 to TRBJ2-1; no definite D call. The V gene lost 5 bases and the J gene lost 2 bases, with 1 base spanning the gap. This CDR3 has 10 residues. Germline V CDR1 and CDR2: DFQATT, SNEGSKA (reference sequence).

CDR3: CASRPGAGEETQYF. The CDR3 DNA is TGTGCCAGCAGACCAGGCGCGGGAGAAGAGACCCAGTACTTC. The chain employs TRBV11-2 and TRBJ2-5, with 7 bases fitting TRBD2. V gave up 6 bases and J gave up 3 bases; unmatched junction bases: 7. The length of the CDR3 is 14 residues. The germline gives CDR1 SGHAT, CDR2 FQNNGV.

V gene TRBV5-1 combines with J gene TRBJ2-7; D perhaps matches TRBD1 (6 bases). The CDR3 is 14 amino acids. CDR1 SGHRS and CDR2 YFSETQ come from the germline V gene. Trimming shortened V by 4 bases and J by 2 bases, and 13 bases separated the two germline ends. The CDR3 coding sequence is TGCGCCAGCAGCAGGGACATGACGGCCTACGAGCAGTACTTC. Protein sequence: CASSRDMTAYEQYF.